These 18 T cell receptor beta chains were sequenced from one sample in a study of cytomegalovirus exposure and HLA in healthy donors. With 60 Vbeta and 13 Jbeta primers, the PCR was carried out. Method: immunoSEQ multiplex PCR; TCRdb's copy keeps in-frame clones and lacks some. In the table there are approximately 150,000 clones, more than 60% of which are singletons. Sequenced sample: PBMCs. Receptors were obtained from a man aged 25 to 45 in good health and CMV-seropositive.

The sample holds a few counts of this clone. The J gene is TRBJ2-1, the V gene TRBV13, with 7 nucleotides matching TRBD2. Germline V CDR1 and CDR2: PRHDT, FYEKMQ (reference sequence). The CDR3 runs to 11 residues. As DNA, the CDR3 is TGTGCTCACGGGGGGTCCGATGAGCAGTTCTTC. Translation: CAHGGSDEQFF. The full variable domain, rest sourced from reference TRBV13 and TRBJ2-1, is AAGVIQSPRHLIKEKRETATLKCYPIPRHDTVYWYQQGPGQDPQFLISFYEKMQSDKGSIPDRFSAQQFSDYHSELNMSSLELGDSALYFCAHGGSDEQFFGPGTRLTVL.

Concerning this clone itself: One end of the junction fails to match germline, which may point to a read error. This rearrangement joins TRBV7-9 to TRBJ2-1, with a weak D call TRBD2 (6 bases). This CDR3 spans 14 amino acids. Per germline, CDR1 SEHNR and CDR2 FQNEAQ (reference sequence). The CDR3 nucleotides are TGTTCCAGCAGCTTGCGACTAGAGGCGAATGAGCAGTTCTTC. Translation gives CSSSLRLEANEQFF.

The chain joins TRBV6-1 to TRBJ1-5; D is uncertain. This CDR3 spans 12 amino acids. Germline loops: CDR1 MNHNS, CDR2 SASEGT. Trimming stripped 6 bases from V and 7 bases from J, with 10 bases between. CDR3 nucleotides: TGTGCCAGCAGGGCCAGTGGCCAGCCCCAGCATTTT. Translation gives CASRASGQPQHF.

The CDR3 sequence: CASSQGQGTSGGAGDTQYF. The CDR3, as DNA: TGCGCCAGCAGCCAGGGACAGGGGACTAGCGGAGGAGCTGGAGATACGCAGTATTTT. V is TRBV5-1 and J is TRBJ2-3; weak D call: TRBD2 (11 bases). The germline V gene encodes CDR1 SGHRS and CDR2 YFSETQ. CDR3 size: 19 residues. V was cut by 4 bases and J by 5 bases, with 29 bases left in between. Combining the CDR3 with reference TRBV5-1 and TRBJ2-3 gives the whole variable domain KAGVTQTPRYLIKTRGQQVTLSCSPISGHRSVSWYQQTPGQGLQFLFEYFSETQRNKGNFPGRFSGRQFSNSRSEMNVSTLELGDSALYLCASSQGQGTSGGAGDTQYFGPGTRLTVL.

The chain is built from TRBV7-3 and TRBJ2-7; TRBD2 agrees at 9 bases. This CDR3 has 13 amino acids. The germline V gene has CDR1 SGHTA and CDR2 FQGTGA. Unmatched junction bases numbered 5, after V lost 5 bases and J lost 6 bases. DNA for the CDR3: TGTGCCAGCAGCGCGGGACTAGCCTCCGAGCAGTACTTC. Amino acids: CASSAGLASEQYF.

CDR3 nucleotide sequence: TGTGCCAGCAGCGCCGCCACTAGCGGGAGCTTCAATGAGCAGTTCTTC. Translating it yields CASSAATSGSFNEQFF. The rearrangement uses TRBV7-3 and TRBJ2-1; TRBD2 matches at 11 bases. V was clipped by 5 bases and J by 6 bases; unmatched bases: 9. Germline V gene sequence: CDR1 SGHTA, CDR2 FQGTGA. The CDR3 consists of 16 residues.

The chain is built from TRBV7-9 and TRBJ2-5, with TRBD2 identical over 7 bases. J was trimmed by 1 base and V by 2 bases; bases with no gene match: 10. The CDR3 length is 17 residues. From germline, CDR1 is SEHNR and CDR2 FQNEAQ (reference sequence). The CDR3 loop reads CASSLRHSSGGQETQYF. CDR3 sequence (DNA): TGTGCCAGCAGCTTACGCCATAGTTCGGGGGGCCAAGAGACCCAGTACTTC.

The V gene is TRBV6-4, the J gene TRBJ1-5; 8 nucleotides align to TRBD1. The CDR3 is 20 residues long. With 3 bases clipped from V and 1 base from J, the junction kept 17 bases outside the gene matches. The germline CDR1 and CDR2 sequences are MRHNA and SNTAGT. CDR3 sequence reads: CASSDMGAAGGGRSNQPQHF. The CDR3 DNA reads TGTGCCAGCAGTGATATGGGGGCCGCAGGGGGCGGTAGGAGCAATCAGCCCCAGCATTTT.

CDR3 bases: TGCGCCAGCAGCTTGCAGCGCCAAGAGACCCAGTACTTC. Amino acid sequence: CASSLQRQETQYF. This rearrangement joins TRBV5-1 to TRBJ2-5; no clear D. There are 13 residues in the CDR3. Trimming left V 1 base short and J 1 base short, with 5 bases between. Germline assignment: CDR1 SGHRS and CDR2 YFSETQ.

This chain joins TRBV7-8 and TRBJ2-7, with D uncertain. CDR1 is SGHVS, CDR2 FQNEAQ, per germline. Trimming removed 1 base from V and 3 bases from J, with 7 bases in between. The CDR3 spans 13 residues. CDR3 loop: CASSLGHSYEQYF. The CDR3 DNA is TGTGCCAGCAGCTTAGGGCACAGCTACGAGCAGTACTTC.

The genes are TRBV28 and TRBJ2-3; TRBD1 matches at 11 bases. V shed 5 bases, J shed 9 bases, and the junction held 10 bases outside the gene matches. The V gene's germline CDR1 is MDHEN and CDR2 SYDVKM. This CDR3 contains 15 residues. As DNA, the CDR3 is TGTGCCAGCAGTGTACCGGGACAGGGGGGCCCCACGCAGTATTTT. Its translation is CASSVPGQGGPTQYF.

Only one count was recorded for this clone. J is TRBJ2-3 and V is TRBV5-4, with 7 bases matching TRBD1. CDR1 and CDR2 (germline): SGHNT, YYREEE (reference sequence). J lost 1 base, V lost 4 bases, and 6 bases had no gene match. The CDR3 runs to 15 residues. CDR3 DNA sequence: TGTGCCAGCAGCCCTGACAGGGATGGCACAGATACGCAGTATTTT. This translates into CASSPDRDGTDTQYF.

The chain employs TRBV13 and TRBJ2-2; maybe TRBD2 (7 bases). V lost 0 bases to trimming and J lost 5 bases, with 22 bases between them. This CDR3 has 19 residues. Germline V lookup: CDR1 PRHDT, CDR2 FYEKMQ (reference sequence). Here the CDR3 DNA reads TGTGCCAGCAGCTTAGGCCACCGAAGGGGGAGGGCGCGGACCGGGGAGCTGTTTTTT. Its translation is CASSLGHRRGRARTGELFF.

The V gene is TRBV15, the J gene TRBJ1-4, with 8 bases that match TRBD1. Per the germline V gene, CDR1 is LNHNV and CDR2 is YYDKDF (reference sequence). The CDR3 spans 16 residues. J gave up 4 bases and V 0 bases, and 4 bases lay outside the gene matches. As DNA, the CDR3 is TGTGCCACCAGCAGAGACCTGACAGGGGTTAATGAAAAACTGTTTTTT. It is translated as CATSRDLTGVNEKLFF.

The CDR3 DNA reads TGCAGCGTTTTTAGCGGGAGGGCCGTGGATGAGCAGTTCTTC. This encodes CSVFSGRAVDEQFF. The gene calls are TRBV29-1 and TRBJ2-1; 11 nucleotides align to TRBD2. CDR1 and CDR2 (germline): SQVTM, ANQGSEA. Germline trimming cut 5 bases from V and 8 bases from J; bases unmatched to any gene: 8. CDR3 length equals 14 residues.

This clone was found once. This chain uses TRBV6-1 with TRBJ1-2; 8 nucleotides agree with TRBD1. This CDR3 spans 15 amino acids. Trimming took 3 bases from V and 6 from J; bases not matched to a gene: 9. Germline-derived CDR1 and CDR2 are MNHNS and SASEGT. The CDR3 sequence: CASSDFDRGNDGYTF. In DNA, the CDR3 is TGTGCCAGCAGTGATTTCGACAGGGGTAATGATGGCTACACCTTC.

The chain carries TRBV5-1 and TRBJ2-7; D perhaps matches TRBD2 (6 bases). Deletions cut 2 bases from V and 6 bases from J, with 9 bases between. CDR1 is SGHRS and CDR2 is YFSETQ in the germline V gene. The CDR3 length is 12 residues. CDR3 region: CASSLAGPEQYF. CDR3 nucleotide sequence: TGCGCCAGCAGCTTAGCGGGTCCCGAGCAGTACTTC.

This clone showed up just a few times. The chain is built from TRBV18 and TRBJ1-5; TRBD1 matches at 7 bases. Germline lookup yields CDR1 KGHSH and CDR2 LQKENI. J gave up 6 bases and V 4 bases, and 15 bases lay outside the gene matches. The CDR3 is made up of 17 amino acids. The DNA of the CDR3 is TGTGCCAGCTCACTTAACTCCGGGACAGTGGGAGGTCAGCCCCAGCATTTT. It translates to CASSLNSGTVGGQPQHF. The whole variable domain, filled in from reference TRBV18 and TRBJ1-5, reads NAGVMQNPRHLVRRRGQEARLRCSPMKGHSHVYWYRQLPEEGLKFMVYLQKENIIDESGMPKERFSAEFPKEGPSILRIQQVVRGDSAAYFCASSLNSGTVGGQPQHFGDGTRLSIL.